One and the same sample provided the 25 T cell receptor beta chains below, sequenced in a study of cytomegalovirus exposure and HLA in healthy donors. Use of 60 Vbeta and 13 Jbeta primers characterized the PCR. Method: immunoSEQ multiplex PCR; TCRdb's copy keeps in-frame clones and lacks some. Here the sample spans fewer than 250,000 clones, roughly 80% being singletons. Specimen: PBMCs. The receptor set was obtained from a girl aged 2 to 10 in good health and CMV-seronegative.

The V call is TRBV2, the J call TRBJ2-1; TRBD2 agrees at 7 bases. The CDR3 is 16 residues long. V lost 5 bases to trimming and J lost 5 bases; unmatched junction nucleotides: 12. Germline loops: CDR1 SNHLY, CDR2 FYNNEI. The CDR3 loop is CASSPRRSGRDNEQFF. As DNA, the CDR3 is TGTGCCAGCAGTCCCCGAAGGTCAGGGAGGGACAATGAGCAGTTCTTC.

J is TRBJ1-3 and V is TRBV5-5; 8 positions match TRBD1. V was clipped by 4 bases and J by 0 bases; unmatched bases: 6. The length of the CDR3 is 16 residues. From germline, CDR1 is SGHKS and CDR2 YYEKEE (reference sequence). This CDR3 is CASSGTGVNSGNTIYF. As DNA, the CDR3 is TGTGCCAGCAGCGGGACAGGAGTTAACTCTGGAAACACCATATATTTT.

Written as DNA, the CDR3 is TGTGCCAGCAGGGAGACAGGGAAGGGAGGCGAGCAGTACTTC. It codes for CASRETGKGGEQYF. The rearrangement joins TRBV6-5 to TRBJ2-7; tentative D call: TRBD1 (7 bases). Germline V gene data show CDR1 as MNHEY and CDR2 as SVGAGI. Trimming cost V 6 bases and J 6 bases, with 18 bases left between them. CDR3 length: 14 amino acids.

This chain joins TRBV25-1 and TRBJ1-1, with 9 bases matching TRBD1. V shed 4 bases and J 8 bases; nucleotides not matched to a gene: 5. The CDR3 contains 13 residues. Germline CDR1 and CDR2: MGHDK and SYGVNS. CDR3 sequence (DNA): TGTGCCAGCAGTGCGGACAGGGGTCACGAAGCTTTCTTT. Its protein product is CASSADRGHEAFF.

The chain couples TRBV20-1 to TRBJ1-2; D not resolved. The CDR3 length is 8 residues. Germline CDR1 DFQATT, CDR2 SNEGSKA (reference sequence). The CDR3 DNA sequence: TGCAGGGCGGAAGGCTACACCTTC. This translates into CRAEGYTF.

The chain is built from TRBV10-3 and TRBJ1-6; no definite D call. The germline V and J ends were trimmed by 5 bases and 0 bases, with 8 bases remaining between them. Germline V CDR1 and CDR2: ENHRY, SYGVKD. There are 15 residues in the CDR3. The CDR3 protein is CAISKGVSYNSPLHF. The CDR3 nucleotides are TGTGCCATCAGTAAGGGAGTCTCCTATAATTCACCCCTCCACTTT.

This clone was detected a few times. The chain combines TRBV27 with TRBJ1-2; D not resolved. Trimming pared 4 bases from V and 4 bases from J, leaving 10 bases between. CDR1 and CDR2 (germline): MNHEY, SMNVEV (reference sequence). The CDR3 contains 13 residues. This CDR3 is CASSYAAGYGYTF. The CDR3 DNA follows: TGTGCCAGCAGTTATGCGGCGGGCTATGGCTACACCTTC.

Of note for this clone: This sample includes further DNA sequences coding for the same CDR3. This sequence joins TRBV19 and TRBJ2-7; no firm D call. The germline V gene encodes CDR1 LNHDA and CDR2 SQIVND (reference sequence). This CDR3 has 11 residues. Between the trimmed V and J ends, which lost 8 bases and 3 bases, there was a span of 8 bases. This chain's CDR3 is CASGQVYEQYF. The CDR3 DNA sequence: TGTGCCAGTGGTCAGGTCTACGAGCAGTACTTC.

This clone was found once. The chain uses TRBV18 and TRBJ1-1; possible D gene TRBD1, 5 bases. CDR3 length: 15 residues. The V gene lost 1 base and the J gene lost 3 bases, with 12 bases spanning the gap. The V gene's germline CDR1 is KGHSH and CDR2 LQKENI. CDR3 protein: CASSPLVQGYTEAFF. The CDR3 DNA sequence: TGTGCCAGCTCACCACTAGTTCAGGGATACACTGAAGCTTTCTTT.

The chain is built from TRBV7-3 and TRBJ1-1, with 12 nucleotides matching TRBD1. The CDR3 is 17 residues long. Germline loops: CDR1 SGHTA, CDR2 FQGTGA. The V gene end was trimmed by 0 bases and the J gene end by 4 bases; junction bases not matched to a gene: 6. The CDR3 DNA reads as TGTGCCAGCAGCTTAACGGGACAGGGGGCCCGATCCACTGAAGCTTTCTTT. Translated, it gives CASSLTGQGARSTEAFF. Based on the CDR3 plus reference TRBV7-3 and TRBJ1-1, the full variable domain is GAGVSQTPSNKVTEKGKYVELRCDPISGHTALYWYRQSLGQGPEFLIYFQGTGAADDSGLPNDRFFAVRPEGSVSTLKIQRTERGDSAVYLCASSLTGQGARSTEAFFGQGTRLTVV.

The chain is built from TRBV5-4 and TRBJ2-1, with 9 nucleotides matching TRBD2. The CDR3 extends over 18 amino acids. CDR1 and CDR2 (germline): SGHNT, YYREEE (reference sequence). With 3 bases clipped from V and 0 bases from J, the junction kept 10 bases outside the gene matches. CDR3 coding DNA: TGTGCCAGCAGCTGGGGCGGGGTAGCGGGGGACTCCTACAATGAGCAGTTCTTC. Translated, it gives CASSWGGVAGDSYNEQFF.

The gene calls are TRBV19 and TRBJ1-1; possibly TRBD1 for D (5 bases). The CDR3 is 13 amino acids. Germline V gene sequence: CDR1 LNHDA, CDR2 SQIVND (reference sequence). Trimming cost V 0 bases and J 6 bases, with 8 bases left between them. The CDR3 sequence is CASSIDGGAEAFF. The CDR3 DNA reads as TGTGCCAGTAGTATAGACGGGGGAGCTGAAGCTTTCTTT.

This chain joins TRBV5-1 and TRBJ1-3; a possible D gene is TRBD1 (5 bases). The V gene lost 0 bases and the J gene lost 3 bases, with 13 bases spanning the gap. CDR1 is SGHRS and CDR2 is YFSETQ in the germline V gene. The CDR3 has 16 residues. The CDR3 DNA is TGCGCCAGCAGCTTGGTTTCGATGCAGGGTGGAAACACCATATATTTT. Protein product: CASSLVSMQGGNTIYF. Looking up the rest from reference TRBV5-1 and TRBJ1-3 gives the full variable domain: KAGVTQTPRYLIKTRGQQVTLSCSPISGHRSVSWYQQTPGQGLQFLFEYFSETQRNKGNFPGRFSGRQFSNSRSEMNVSTLELGDSALYLCASSLVSMQGGNTIYFGEGSWLTVV.

CDR3 nucleotide sequence: TGTGCCAGCAGCTTGTCACAGCGGGGCTATGGCTACACCTTC. This gives the protein CASSLSQRGYGYTF. The V and J genes are TRBV5-4 and TRBJ1-2; D is uncertain. Germline CDR1 SGHNT, CDR2 YYREEE (reference sequence). The CDR3 is 14 amino acids. With 1 base removed from V and 4 bases from J, the gap between germline ends came to 11 bases.

The genes are TRBV5-1 and TRBJ1-5; 7 bases match TRBD1. This CDR3 contains 14 residues. Germline-derived CDR1 and CDR2 are SGHRS and YFSETQ. With 4 bases clipped from V and 2 bases from J, the junction kept 3 bases outside the gene matches. CDR3 loop: CASSTGTGNQPQHF. CDR3 nucleotides: TGCGCCAGCAGCACTGGGACAGGCAATCAGCCCCAGCATTTT.

V gene TRBV5-4 combines with J gene TRBJ1-1; perhaps TRBD1 as D (6 bases). This CDR3 region has 16 residues. CDR1 SGHNT and CDR2 YYREEE come from the germline V gene (reference sequence). The germline V and J ends were trimmed by 2 bases and 1 base, with 15 bases remaining between them. DNA of the CDR3: TGTGCCAGCAGCTTTGGCAGGGGCATTACGAACACTGAAGCTTTCTTT. This codes for CASSFGRGITNTEAFF.

The chain uses TRBV6-5 and TRBJ1-1; D perhaps matches TRBD1 (5 bases). This CDR3 has 15 amino acids. Germline CDR1 MNHEY, CDR2 SVGAGI. The V end lost 6 bases, the J end lost 1 base, and 15 bases lay between the germline ends. CDR3 in DNA: TGTGCCAGCAGACTTTACGGACACTCGAACACTGAAGCTTTCTTT. Protein sequence: CASRLYGHSNTEAFF.

The chain recombines TRBV5-1 with TRBJ1-2; tentative D call: TRBD1 (6 bases). Looked up from germline, CDR1 is SGHRS and CDR2 is YFSETQ. This CDR3 is 16 amino acids long. The V and J ends lost 2 bases and 5 bases respectively, with 19 bases between them. The CDR3 sequence: CASSFYGQGKSYGYTF. For the CDR3, the DNA is TGCGCCAGCAGCTTTTATGGCCAGGGGAAGTCGTATGGCTACACCTTC.

The V call is TRBV30, the J call TRBJ2-2, with D possibly TRBD2 on 6 matching bases. The germline V gene encodes CDR1 GTSNPN and CDR2 SVGIG (reference sequence). This CDR3 region has 16 residues. V dropped 0 bases and J dropped 5 bases, with 16 bases sitting between them. The CDR3 loop is CAWSVLRGGRTGELFF. The CDR3 nucleotides read TGTGCCTGGAGTGTACTTCGGGGAGGTCGTACCGGGGAGCTGTTTTTT.

The CDR3 loop is CASSSHGTGSNTGELFF. The CDR3 DNA reads as TGTGCCAGCAGCTCCCATGGGACAGGGAGTAACACCGGGGAGCTGTTTTTT. The genes are TRBV7-9 and TRBJ2-2; TRBD1 agrees at 9 bases. Trimming took 4 bases from V and 2 from J; bases not matched to a gene: 8. CDR1 and CDR2 (germline): SEHNR, FQNEAQ (reference sequence). The CDR3 is made up of 17 amino acids.

This clone was found once. The gene calls are TRBV5-1 and TRBJ2-5, with D possibly matching TRBD1 (7 bases). Germline V gene data show CDR1 as SGHRS and CDR2 as YFSETQ. The CDR3 is made up of 13 amino acids. V was shortened by 4 bases and J by 5 bases, with 12 bases between the two germline ends. For the CDR3, the DNA is TGCGCCAGCAGCGGAGGGGGCTCGGAGACCCAGTACTTC. Protein product: CASSGGGSETQYF.

The V call is TRBV14, the J call TRBJ2-7; TRBD1 matches 10 bases. Losses at the gene ends were 4 bases for V and 6 bases for J; bases not matched to a gene: 6. CDR3 size: 14 residues. Per the germline V gene, CDR1 is SGHDN and CDR2 is FVKESK. CDR3 coding DNA: TGTGCCAGCAGCCTCCGACAGGGGGCCAGCGAGCAGTACTTC. This codes for CASSLRQGASEQYF. Looking up the rest from reference TRBV14 and TRBJ2-7 gives the full variable domain: EAGVTQFPSHSVIEKGQTVTLRCDPISGHDNLYWYRRVMGKEIKFLLHFVKESKQDESGMPNNRFLAERTGGTYSTLKVQPAELEDSGVYFCASSLRQGASEQYFGPGTRLTVT.

The genes are TRBV4-1 and TRBJ2-5, with 9 bases that match TRBD2. V shed 1 base and J 1 base; nucleotides not matched to a gene: 4. CDR1 is MGHRA, CDR2 YSYEKL, per germline. The CDR3 extends over 16 amino acids. CDR3 coding DNA: TGCGCCAGCAGCCAAGGGCTAGCGGGGATCCAAGAGACCCAGTACTTC. Translated, it gives CASSQGLAGIQETQYF.

V usage is TRBV11-2 and J usage is TRBJ2-1, with 13 bases identical to TRBD2. V was pared by 4 bases and J by 7 bases, with 4 bases of the junction left unmatched. The CDR3 has 15 amino acids. Per germline, CDR1 SGHAT and CDR2 FQNNGV. The DNA of the CDR3 is TGTGCCAGCAGCTCCGGACTAGCGGGAGTTAATGAGCAGTTCTTC. Its translation is CASSSGLAGVNEQFF.

The J gene is TRBJ1-3, the V gene TRBV9; D not resolved. The V end was cut by 4 bases, the J end by 7 bases, with 21 bases between. The germline CDR1 and CDR2 sequences are SGDLS and YYNGEE. This CDR3 is built from 16 residues. The CDR3 DNA is TGTGCCAGCAGCTCCGTACCCGGAGAAATTGGGAACACCATATATTTT. It is translated as CASSSVPGEIGNTIYF.